This passage covers 29 T cell receptor gamma chains from one sample sequenced in a study of intestinal T cells in coeliac disease. Genomic DNA came from ten 5-µm formalin-fixed paraffin-embedded scrolls per case. LymphoTrack primers amplified TRG sequences from roughly 210 ng of biopsy DNA. TCRdb re-called clones from the multiplex PCR reads using CATT. The sample gives about 390 gamma-chain clones, almost 50% of which show up once; 25% to 30% is in the top ten. Sequencing was done on a sample of a duodenal biopsy. The receptor source for this set is a human donor with celiac disease.

The J gene is TRGJ1 or TRGJ2, the V gene TRGV4. The CDR3 length is 12 residues. Germline V gives CDR1 EGSTGY, CDR2 YDSYTSSV. After removal of 12 bases from V and 1 base from J, the junction contained 9 bases not matched to a gene. The chain's CDR3 is CADLGNYYKKLF. The CDR3 DNA reads TGTGCCGACCTGGGCAATTATTATAAGAAACTCTTT.

About this clone itself: Because the CDR3's place on the DNA is in doubt, the DNA is left out and the CDR3 is given as listed by TCRdb. The chain has TRGV11 and TRGJ1 or TRGJ2. TRGV11 is placed among ORFs of uncertain function. The length of the CDR3 is 13 amino acids, counting both ends. The CDR3 protein is CTTVPAGRKKKLF.

This sequence joins TRGV2 and TRGJ1 or TRGJ2. Trimming at V came to 10 bases and at J to 3 bases, leaving 15 bases not matched to a gene. CDR3 length equals 14 residues. CDR1 and CDR2 from the germline V gene are EGSNGY and YDSYNSKV. The chain's CDR3 is CATGTAVRYYKKLF. CDR3 nucleotide sequence: TGTGCCACTGGGACGGCAGTTCGTTATTATAAGAAACTCTTT.

This clone occurred a few times. A much larger clone differs by one base, so this may be a read error. Distinct nucleotide sequences in the sample also encode this CDR3. The V and J genes are TRGV4 and TRGJ1 or TRGJ2. This CDR3 is built from 9 residues. Germline CDR1 is EGSTGY and CDR2 is YDSYTSSV. The CDR3 sequence is CATPYKKLF. The CDR3 DNA sequence: TGTGCCACCCCGTATAAGAAACTCTTC.

The rearrangement links TRGV3 to TRGJ1 or TRGJ2. Germline V gene sequence: CDR1 VTNTFY, CDR2 YDVSTARD (reference sequence). This CDR3 contains 13 residues. Written as DNA, the CDR3 is TGTGCACCTGGGACGGCCAGTCATTATAAGAAACTCTTT. This gives the protein CAPGTASHYKKLF.

About this clone: A read error likely explains why the TCRdb protein, taken from a much larger clone, differs from this DNA's translation at residue 5; the protein shown is translated from the DNA. CDR3 residues: CATWNGPYYKKLF. Written as DNA, the CDR3 is TGTGCCACCTGGAACGGCCCTTATTATAAGAAACTCTTT. The chain employs TRGV5 and TRGJ1 or TRGJ2. The CDR3 consists of 13 residues. In germline, CDR1 is VINAFY, CDR2 YDVSNSKD. Unmatched junction bases numbered 8, after V lost 6 bases and J lost 3 bases.

This chain connects TRGV4 to TRGJ1 or TRGJ2. The CDR3 spans 14 residues. Germline trimming cut 12 bases from V and 5 bases from J; bases unmatched to any gene: 19. The germline gives CDR1 EGSTGY, CDR2 YDSYTSSV. The CDR3 coding sequence is TGTGCCCACCTGGGACCAAGGAGTGATTATAAGAAACTCTTT. Translated, it gives CAHLGPRSDYKKLF.

In the case of this clone: Since a much larger clone is just one base distant, this may be a read error. Other DNA sequences in this specimen translate into the identical CDR3. The chain employs TRGV8 and TRGJP2. With 2 bases clipped from V and 8 bases from J, the junction kept 5 bases outside the gene matches. The length of the CDR3 is 13 residues. Per germline, CDR1 VENAVY and CDR2 YDSYNSRV. CDR3 nucleotides: TGTGCCACCTGGGATATGTGCGATTGGATCAAGACGTTT. Encoded protein: CATWDMCDWIKTF.

Worth noting for this clone: A single base separates this from a much larger clone, so it may be a read error. V usage is TRGV5 and J usage is TRGJ1 or TRGJ2. Germline V gene sequence: CDR1 VINAFY, CDR2 YDVSNSKD. This CDR3 region has 14 residues. The CDR3 sequence is CATWDGPVHYKKLF. CDR3 nucleotides: TGTGCCACCTGGGACGGCCCGGTGCATTATAAGAAACTCTTC.

The rearrangement joins TRGV4 to TRGJ1 or TRGJ2. V shed 2 bases and J 2 bases; nucleotides not matched to a gene: 24. This CDR3 contains 20 residues. Germline values: CDR1 EGSTGY, CDR2 YDSYTSSV. The CDR3 reads CATWDERWAGVSTYYYKKLF. The CDR3, as DNA: TGTGCCACCTGGGATGAGCGATGGGCCGGGGTTTCTACTTATTATTATAAGAAACTCTTT.

This clone has only a few counts. The amino acid sequence in TCRdb belongs to a much larger clone and departs from this DNA's translation at residue 4, likely a sequencing read error; the sequence shown is translated from the DNA. V usage is TRGV10 and J usage is TRGJ1 or TRGJ2. TRGV10 is flagged as an ORF with uncertain function. After removal of 11 bases from V and 6 bases from J, the junction contained 5 bases not matched to a gene. This CDR3 contains 10 residues. The chain's CDR3 is CAASPYKKLF. CDR3 DNA sequence: TGTGCTGCGAGTCCTTATAAGAAACTCTTT.

The V and J genes are TRGV10 and TRGJP1. TRGV10 is flagged as an ORF with uncertain function. This CDR3 comprises 13 residues. Trimming removed 8 bases from V and 3 bases from J; junction bases left unmatched: 4. CDR3 loop: CAAWNPTGWFKIF. Here the CDR3 DNA reads TGTGCTGCGTGGAACCCCACTGGTTGGTTCAAGATATTT.

This clone appeared a few times. A read error is the likely source, as a far larger clone sits one nucleotide away. The same CDR3 is also encoded by other DNA sequences in this sample. The genes are TRGV3 and TRGJ1 or TRGJ2. This CDR3 comprises 11 residues. V lost 5 bases to trimming and J lost 12 bases; unmatched junction nucleotides: 10. Germline lookup yields CDR1 VTNTFY and CDR2 YDVSTARD (reference sequence). CDR3: CATWGYLGKLF. In DNA form, the CDR3 reads TGTGCCACCTGGGGTTACCTGGGGAAACTCTTT.

A remark on this clone: TCRdb pairs this DNA with a much larger clone's protein that differs at residue 3, likely a read error; the protein shown was translated from the DNA. V and J are TRGV3 and TRGJ1 or TRGJ2. In germline, CDR1 is VTNTFY, CDR2 YDVSTARD (reference sequence). The CDR3 is 11 amino acids. CDR3 bases: TGTGCCGCCTGGGGTTACTTGGGGAAACTCTTT. Protein: CAAWGYLGKLF.

V gene TRGV2 combines with J gene TRGJP1. This CDR3 region has 14 residues. CDR1 is EGSNGY, CDR2 YDSYNSKV, per germline. V gave up 3 bases and J gave up 4 bases; unmatched junction bases: 5. The CDR3 nucleotides read TGTGCCACCTGGGACATTGGCACTGGTTGGTTCAAGATATTT. Protein: CATWDIGTGWFKIF.

This clone has just one count. The rearrangement uses TRGV10 and TRGJ1 or TRGJ2. TRGV10 is an ORF; its function is uncertain. The CDR3 spans 12 residues. The J segment lost 4 bases and the V segment lost 14 bases, leaving 12 bases of the junction unmatched. The CDR3 protein is CARVGPYYKKLF. DNA of the CDR3: TGTGCTCGCGTGGGGCCCTATTATAAGAAACTCTTT.

This chain links TRGV4 with TRGJ1 or TRGJ2. Trimming cost V 5 bases and J 5 bases; bases outside gene matches: 12. The germline V gene encodes CDR1 EGSTGY and CDR2 YDSYTSSV. This CDR3 spans 14 amino acids. DNA for the CDR3: TGTGCCACCTGGGGACCAAGGAGTGATTATAAGAAACTCTTT. Encoded protein: CATWGPRSDYKKLF.

In its sample, this clone was seen a few times. This likely came from a read error, as a far larger clone is one base away. Distinct nucleotide sequences in the sample also encode this CDR3. J is TRGJ1 or TRGJ2 and V is TRGV8. CDR1 and CDR2 (germline): VENAVY, YDSYNSRV. CDR3 length: 13 residues. The CDR3 coding sequence is TGTGCCACCTGGGTCCTGAATTATTATAAGAAACTCTTC. This translates into CATWVLNYYKKLF.

V is TRGV8 and J is TRGJ1 or TRGJ2. Germline CDR1 VENAVY, CDR2 YDSYNSRV. V lost 12 bases to trimming and J lost 7 bases; unmatched junction nucleotides: 18. This CDR3 comprises 13 residues. The chain's CDR3 is CAPRLCISYKKLF. In DNA form, the CDR3 reads TGTGCCCCCCGACTCTGTATTTCGTATAAGAAACTCTTT.

This sequence joins TRGV2 and TRGJ1 or TRGJ2. Germline V gene lookup returns CDR1 EGSNGY and CDR2 YDSYNSKV. Trimming removed 5 bases from V and 3 bases from J; junction bases left unmatched: 7. This CDR3 has 13 amino acids. The CDR3: CATWGPLYYKKLF. The CDR3, as DNA: TGTGCCACCTGGGGACCCCTTTATTATAAGAAACTCTTT.

The chain has TRGV2 and TRGJ1 or TRGJ2. In germline, CDR1 is EGSNGY, CDR2 YDSYNSKV. There are 11 residues in the CDR3. Losses at the gene ends were 6 bases for V and 10 bases for J; bases not matched to a gene: 9. This chain's CDR3 is CATWYIIKKLF. CDR3 sequence (DNA): TGTGCCACCTGGTATATTATAAAGAAACTCTTT.

This clone was seen once. J is TRGJ1 or TRGJ2 and V is TRGV5. Germline CDR1 reads VINAFY; CDR2 reads YDVSNSKD. V was pared by 5 bases and J by 7 bases, with 11 bases of the junction left unmatched. The CDR3 is made up of 13 amino acids. The CDR3 bases are TGTGCCACCTGGGGACAGGCTATATATAAGAAACTCTTT. Protein product: CATWGQAIYKKLF.

The chain employs TRGV10 and TRGJ1 or TRGJ2. TRGV10 is recorded as an ORF, its role being uncertain. The V gene end was trimmed by 8 bases and the J gene end by 12 bases; junction bases not matched to a gene: 8. This CDR3 is 10 amino acids long. The CDR3 spells CAAWANWKLF. In DNA, the CDR3 is TGTGCTGCGTGGGCCAATTGGAAACTCTTT.

To note about this clone: Germline and junction disagree at one end, which may indicate a read error. The V and J genes are TRGV3 and TRGJ1 or TRGJ2. Germline CDR1 is VTNTFY and CDR2 is YDVSTARD (reference sequence). The CDR3 extends over 22 amino acids. CDR3 sequence: CATWDRALTLGASQSTRYKKLF. The CDR3 nucleotides read TGCGCCACCTGGGACAGGGCCCTTACCTTAGGCGCCAGTCAATCAACGCGTTATAAGAAACTCTTT.

This clone was seen a few times. The rearrangement links TRGV8 to TRGJ1 or TRGJ2. The CDR3 is made up of 11 amino acids. The V gene end was trimmed by 3 bases and the J gene end by 4 bases; junction bases not matched to a gene: 0. Germline loops: CDR1 VENAVY, CDR2 YDSYNSRV. In DNA form, the CDR3 reads TGTGCCACCTGGGATTATTATAAGAAACTCTTT. Translating it yields CATWDYYKKLF.

The gene calls are TRGV10 and TRGJ1 or TRGJ2. TRGV10 is an ORF; its function is uncertain. Losses at the gene ends were 12 bases for V and 8 bases for J; bases not matched to a gene: 8. The CDR3 contains 10 residues. The CDR3 is CAAVGHKKLF. CDR3 nucleotide sequence: TGTGCTGCTGTGGGCCATAAGAAACTCTTT.

The table lists this clone with a few counts. V is TRGV2 and J is TRGJ1 or TRGJ2. The CDR3 runs 11 residues. Germline V gene lookup returns CDR1 EGSNGY and CDR2 YDSYNSKV. V was clipped by 4 bases and J by 5 bases; unmatched bases: 2. The CDR3 nucleotides are TGTGCCACCTGGGAGGATTATAAGAAACTCTTT. It specifies CATWEDYKKLF.

CDR3 coding DNA: TGTGCCACCTGGGACAGGCGGGGATATAAGAAACTCTTT. This gives the protein CATWDRRGYKKLF. The V call is TRGV3, the J call TRGJ1 or TRGJ2. This CDR3 region has 13 residues. Germline V gene sequence: CDR1 VTNTFY, CDR2 YDVSTARD (reference sequence). J was trimmed by 7 bases and V by 0 bases; bases with no gene match: 6.

With regard to this clone: TCRdb's listed protein matches a much larger clone and diverges from this DNA's translation at residue 10, likely through a read error; the protein shown comes from the DNA. The chain recombines TRGV9 with TRGJP2. The CDR3 runs 15 residues. Per germline, CDR1 GITISATS and CDR2 ISYDGTV (reference sequence). The CDR3 DNA sequence: TGTGCCTTGTGGGAGGTGAATAGTAGTGGTTGGATCAAGACGTTT. Translation gives CALWEVNSSGWIKTF.